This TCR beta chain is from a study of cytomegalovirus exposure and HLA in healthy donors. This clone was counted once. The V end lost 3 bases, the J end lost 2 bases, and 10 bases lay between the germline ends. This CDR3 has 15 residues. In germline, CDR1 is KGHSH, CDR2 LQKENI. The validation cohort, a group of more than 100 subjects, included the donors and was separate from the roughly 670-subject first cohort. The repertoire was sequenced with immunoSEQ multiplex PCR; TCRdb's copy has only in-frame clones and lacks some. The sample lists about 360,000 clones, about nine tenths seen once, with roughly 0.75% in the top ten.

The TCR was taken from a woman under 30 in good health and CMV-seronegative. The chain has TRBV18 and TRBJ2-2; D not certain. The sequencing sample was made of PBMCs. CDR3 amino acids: CASSPRPGNTGELFF. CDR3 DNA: TGTGCCAGCTCACCGCGGCCTGGTAACACCGGGGAGCTGTTTTTT.